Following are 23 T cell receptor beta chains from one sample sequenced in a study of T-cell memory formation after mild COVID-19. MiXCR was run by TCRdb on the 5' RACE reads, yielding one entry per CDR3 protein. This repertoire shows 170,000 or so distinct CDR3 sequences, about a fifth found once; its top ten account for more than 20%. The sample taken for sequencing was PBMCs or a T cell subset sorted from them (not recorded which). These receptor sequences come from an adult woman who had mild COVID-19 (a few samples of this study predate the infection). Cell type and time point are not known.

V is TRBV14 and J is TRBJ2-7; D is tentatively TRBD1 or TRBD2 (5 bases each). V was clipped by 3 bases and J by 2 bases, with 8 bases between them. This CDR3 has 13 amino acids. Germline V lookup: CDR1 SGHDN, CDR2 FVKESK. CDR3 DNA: TGTGCCAGCAGCCACAGGGACCCCTACGAGCAGTACTTC. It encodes CASSHRDPYEQYF. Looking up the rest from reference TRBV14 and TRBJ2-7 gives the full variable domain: EAGVTQFPSHSVIEKGQTVTLRCDPISGHDNLYWYRRVMGKEIKFLLHFVKESKQDESGMPNNRFLAERTGGTYSTLKVQPAELEDSGVYFCASSHRDPYEQYFGPGTRLTVT.

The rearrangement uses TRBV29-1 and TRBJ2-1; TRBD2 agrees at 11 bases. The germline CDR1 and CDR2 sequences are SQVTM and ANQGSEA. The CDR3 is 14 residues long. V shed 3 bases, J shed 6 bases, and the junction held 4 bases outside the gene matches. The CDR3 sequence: CSVETSGESNEQFF. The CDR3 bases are TGCAGCGTTGAGACTAGCGGGGAGTCCAATGAGCAGTTCTTC.

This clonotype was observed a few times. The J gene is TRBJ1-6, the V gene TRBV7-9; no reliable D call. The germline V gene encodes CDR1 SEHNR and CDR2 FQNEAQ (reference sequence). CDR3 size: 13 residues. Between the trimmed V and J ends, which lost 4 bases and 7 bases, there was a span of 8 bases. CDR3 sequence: CASSSAPNSPLHF. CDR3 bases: TGTGCCAGCAGCTCCGCCCCGAATTCACCCCTCCACTTT. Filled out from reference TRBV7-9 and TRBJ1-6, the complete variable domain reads DTGVSQNPRHKITKRGQNVTFRCDPISEHNRLYWYRQTLGQGPEFLTYFQNEAQLEKSRLLSDRFSAERPKGSFSTLEIQRTEQGDSAMYLCASSSAPNSPLHFGNGTRLTVT.

Written as DNA, the CDR3 is TGCGCCAGCAGCCCAAAAGACAGGGGACTGGCGCAGCCCCAGCATTTT. It translates to CASSPKDRGLAQPQHF. The V and J genes are TRBV4-1 and TRBJ1-5, with 8 bases lining up with TRBD1. Germline assignment: CDR1 MGHRA and CDR2 YSYEKL. This CDR3 is built from 16 residues. J gave up 7 bases and V 4 bases, and 12 bases lay outside the gene matches.

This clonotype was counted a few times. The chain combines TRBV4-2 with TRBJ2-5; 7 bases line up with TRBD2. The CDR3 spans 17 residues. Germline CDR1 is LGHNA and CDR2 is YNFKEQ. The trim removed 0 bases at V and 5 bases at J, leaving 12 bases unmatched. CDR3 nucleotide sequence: TGTGCCAGCAGCCAAGATCCTAGCGGACCCGGTGGGGAGACCCAGTACTTC. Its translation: CASSQDPSGPGGETQYF.

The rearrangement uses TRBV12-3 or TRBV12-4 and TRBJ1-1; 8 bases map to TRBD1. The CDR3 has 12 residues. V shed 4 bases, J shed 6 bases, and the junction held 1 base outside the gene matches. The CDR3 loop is CASSSGQAEAFF. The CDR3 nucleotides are TGTGCCAGCAGTTCGGGACAGGCTGAAGCTTTCTTT.

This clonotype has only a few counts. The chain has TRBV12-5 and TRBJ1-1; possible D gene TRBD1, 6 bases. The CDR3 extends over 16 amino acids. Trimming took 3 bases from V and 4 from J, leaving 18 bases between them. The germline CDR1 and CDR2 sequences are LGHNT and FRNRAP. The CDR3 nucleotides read TGTGCTAGTGGTTTACCGGGACACCTCCCGGGCACTGAAGCTTTCTTT. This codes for CASGLPGHLPGTEAFF.

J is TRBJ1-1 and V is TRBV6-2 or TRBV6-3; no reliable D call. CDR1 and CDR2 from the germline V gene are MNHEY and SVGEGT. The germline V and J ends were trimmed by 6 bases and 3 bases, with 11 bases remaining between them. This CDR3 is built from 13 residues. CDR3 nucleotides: TGTGCCAGCAGCACTTCGAGGTACACTGAAGCTTTCTTT. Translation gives CASSTSRYTEAFF.

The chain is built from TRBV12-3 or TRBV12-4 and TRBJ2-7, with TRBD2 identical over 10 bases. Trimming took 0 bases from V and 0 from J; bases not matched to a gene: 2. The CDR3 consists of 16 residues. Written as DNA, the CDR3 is TGTGCCAGCAGTTTAGCAGCGGGGGGGAACTCCTACGAGCAGTACTTC. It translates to CASSLAAGGNSYEQYF.

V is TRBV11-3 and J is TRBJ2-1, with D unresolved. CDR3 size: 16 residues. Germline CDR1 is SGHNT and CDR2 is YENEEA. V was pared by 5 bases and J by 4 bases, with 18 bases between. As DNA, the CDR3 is TGTGCCAGCAGCGCTAGAGGATCAAACCTTTACAATGAGCAGTTCTTC. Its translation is CASSARGSNLYNEQFF. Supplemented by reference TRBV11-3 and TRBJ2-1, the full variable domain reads EAGVVQSPRYKIIEKKQPVAFWCNPISGHNTLYWYLQNLGQGPELLIRYENEEAVDDSQLPKDRFSAERLKGVDSTLKIQPAELGDSAVYLCASSARGSNLYNEQFFGPGTRLTVL.

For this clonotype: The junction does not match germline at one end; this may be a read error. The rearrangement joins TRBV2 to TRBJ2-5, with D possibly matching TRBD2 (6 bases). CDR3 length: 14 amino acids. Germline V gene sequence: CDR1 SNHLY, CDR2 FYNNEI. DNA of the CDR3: TGTGCAAGCAGTGCCAGACTAGGGGCTGAGACCCAGTACTTC. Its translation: CASSARLGAETQYF.

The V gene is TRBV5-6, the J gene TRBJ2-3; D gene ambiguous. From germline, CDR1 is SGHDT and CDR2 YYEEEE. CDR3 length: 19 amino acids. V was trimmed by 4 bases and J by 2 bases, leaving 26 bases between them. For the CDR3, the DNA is TGTGCCAGCAGCCCGGGCCTTGTTGGACGAACCTTCTTCACAGATACGCAGTATTTT. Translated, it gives CASSPGLVGRTFFTDTQYF.

As DNA, the CDR3 is TGTGCCAGCACCTCCCAAGAGACCCAGTACTTC. It codes for CASTSQETQYF. The V call is TRBV7-6, the J call TRBJ2-5; D is unclear. Trimming shortened V by 7 bases and J by 1 base, and 4 bases separated the two germline ends. The CDR3 is made up of 11 amino acids. In germline, CDR1 is SGHVS, CDR2 FNYEAQ.

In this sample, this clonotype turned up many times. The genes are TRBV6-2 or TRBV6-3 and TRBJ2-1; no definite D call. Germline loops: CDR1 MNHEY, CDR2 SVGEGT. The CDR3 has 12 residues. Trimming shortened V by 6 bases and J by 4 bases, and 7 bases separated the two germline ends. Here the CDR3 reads CASSPLYNEQFF. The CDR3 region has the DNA TGTGCCAGCAGCCCGCTATACAATGAGCAGTTCTTC.

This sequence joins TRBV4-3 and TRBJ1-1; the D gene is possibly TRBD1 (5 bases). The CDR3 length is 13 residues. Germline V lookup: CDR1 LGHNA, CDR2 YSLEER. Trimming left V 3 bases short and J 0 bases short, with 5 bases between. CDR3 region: CASSQDMNTEAFF. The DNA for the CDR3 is TGCGCCAGCAGCCAGGACATGAACACTGAAGCTTTCTTT.

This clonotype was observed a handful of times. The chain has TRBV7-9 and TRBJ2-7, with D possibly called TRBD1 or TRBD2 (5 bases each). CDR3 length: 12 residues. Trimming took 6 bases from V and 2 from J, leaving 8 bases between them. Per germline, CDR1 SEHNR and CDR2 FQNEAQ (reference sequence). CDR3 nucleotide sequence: TGTGCCAGCAGGGGGGTGGCCTACGAGCAGTACTTC. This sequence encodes CASRGVAYEQYF.

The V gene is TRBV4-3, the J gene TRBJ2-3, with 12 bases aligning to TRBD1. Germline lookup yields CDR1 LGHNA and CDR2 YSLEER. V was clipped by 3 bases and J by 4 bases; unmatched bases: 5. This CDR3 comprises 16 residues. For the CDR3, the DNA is TGCGCCAGCAGCCAGTGGGGACAGGGGGCTTCAGATACGCAGTATTTT. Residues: CASSQWGQGASDTQYF.

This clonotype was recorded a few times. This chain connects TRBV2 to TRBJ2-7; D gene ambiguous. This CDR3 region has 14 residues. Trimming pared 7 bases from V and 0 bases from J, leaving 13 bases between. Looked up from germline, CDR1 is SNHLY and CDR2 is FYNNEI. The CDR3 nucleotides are TGTGCCAGCATGGTTCGAAACCCCTCCTACGAGCAGTACTTC. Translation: CASMVRNPSYEQYF.

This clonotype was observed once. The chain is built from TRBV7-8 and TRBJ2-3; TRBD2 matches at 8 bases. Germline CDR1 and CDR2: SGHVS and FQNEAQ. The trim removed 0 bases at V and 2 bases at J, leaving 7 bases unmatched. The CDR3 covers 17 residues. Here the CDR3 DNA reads TGTGCCAGCAGCTTAGCCGGTAGCGGGATAGCCACAGATACGCAGTATTTT. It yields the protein CASSLAGSGIATDTQYF.

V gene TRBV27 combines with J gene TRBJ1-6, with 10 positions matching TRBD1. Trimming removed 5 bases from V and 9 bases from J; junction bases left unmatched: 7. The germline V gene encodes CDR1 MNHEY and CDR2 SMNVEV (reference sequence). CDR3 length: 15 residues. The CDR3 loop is CASSQGGQGSSPLHF. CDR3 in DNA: TGTGCCAGCAGTCAGGGGGGACAGGGGAGTTCACCCCTCCACTTT.

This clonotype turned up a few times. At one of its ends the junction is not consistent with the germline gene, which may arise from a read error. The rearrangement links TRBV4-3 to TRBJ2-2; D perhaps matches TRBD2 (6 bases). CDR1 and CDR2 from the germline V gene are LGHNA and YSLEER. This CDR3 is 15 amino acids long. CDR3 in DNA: TGCGCCAGCAGCCAAGTTGCGGGGAACACCGTGGAGCTGTTTTTT. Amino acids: CASSQVAGNTVELFF.

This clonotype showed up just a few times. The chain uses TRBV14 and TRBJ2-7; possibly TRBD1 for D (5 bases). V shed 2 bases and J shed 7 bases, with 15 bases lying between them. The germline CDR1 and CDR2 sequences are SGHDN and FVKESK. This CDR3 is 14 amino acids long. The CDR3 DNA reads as TGTGCCAGCAGCCAATCTCAGGGAAGTCTGGAGCAGTACTTC. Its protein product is CASSQSQGSLEQYF.

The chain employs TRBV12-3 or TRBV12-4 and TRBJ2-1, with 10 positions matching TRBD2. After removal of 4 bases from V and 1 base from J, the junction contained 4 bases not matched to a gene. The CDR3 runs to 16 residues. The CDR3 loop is CASSSSGGASYNEQFF. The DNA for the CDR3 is TGTGCCAGCAGTTCTAGCGGGGGCGCATCCTACAATGAGCAGTTCTTC.